What follows are 10 T cell receptor beta chains derived from one specimen sequenced in a study of blood T cell repertoires in COVID-19. Produced via immunoSEQ multiplex PCR; TCRdb's table is partial and in-frame only. The repertoire holds 100,000 or so clones, with 91% as singletons. The specimen was peripheral blood. All receptors come from a man between 18 and 29 years old with acute or convalescent COVID-19.

The chain links TRBV10-3 to TRBJ1-1; no clear D. Germline CDR1 is ENHRY and CDR2 is SYGVKD. This CDR3 comprises 14 residues. Trimming cost V 6 bases and J 0 bases, with 11 bases left between them. The CDR3 DNA reads as TGTGCCATCAGAACTAGTGGGGTGAACACTGAAGCTTTCTTT. It translates to CAIRTSGVNTEAFF.

The rearrangement uses TRBV27 and TRBJ2-2, with 7 bases identical to TRBD2. Germline trimming cut 5 bases from V and 4 bases from J; bases unmatched to any gene: 13. The CDR3 runs 17 residues. The germline V gene has CDR1 MNHEY and CDR2 SMNVEV (reference sequence). The CDR3 loop is CASSPPGTTITTGELFF. For the CDR3, the DNA is TGTGCCAGCAGTCCACCCGGGACTACAATTACCACCGGGGAGCTGTTTTTT.

The genes are TRBV10-3 and TRBJ1-4, with TRBD1 as a possible D gene (5 bases). The CDR3 spans 16 residues. V was clipped by 2 bases and J by 2 bases, with 12 bases between them. The germline V gene encodes CDR1 ENHRY and CDR2 SYGVKD. This CDR3 is CAISESPGTTNEKLFF. CDR3 sequence (DNA): TGTGCCATCAGTGAGAGCCCAGGGACTACTAATGAAAAACTGTTTTTT.

The chain employs TRBV19 and TRBJ1-1; 7 bases line up with TRBD1. Germline assignment: CDR1 LNHDA and CDR2 SQIVND (reference sequence). V lost 7 bases and J lost 10; bases outside the gene matches: 12. The CDR3 length is 13 residues. The CDR3 region is CASITSRGLGAFF. CDR3 in DNA: TGTGCCAGTATCACATCTAGGGGGCTTGGAGCTTTCTTT.

The chain has TRBV5-4 and TRBJ2-1; TRBD1 matches 10 bases. Germline V lookup: CDR1 SGHNT, CDR2 YYREEE (reference sequence). The J segment lost 13 bases and the V segment lost 2 bases, leaving 12 bases of the junction unmatched. The CDR3 has 15 amino acids. The DNA for the CDR3 is TGTGCCAGCAGCTTCGGGACAGGGGTGGCGCCTAGCCAGTTCTTC. This translates into CASSFGTGVAPSQFF.

The chain joins TRBV7-8 to TRBJ2-7; D might be TRBD2 (6 bases). Germline V gives CDR1 SGHVS, CDR2 FQNEAQ. The length of the CDR3 is 15 residues. V shed 1 base and J shed 2 bases, with 12 bases lying between them. The CDR3 spells CASSLEGTFPYEQYF. Written as DNA, the CDR3 is TGTGCCAGCAGCTTAGAAGGGACTTTCCCCTACGAGCAGTACTTC. The whole variable domain, remainder taken from reference TRBV7-8 and TRBJ2-7, is GAGVSQSPRYKVAKRGQDVALRCDPISGHVSLFWYQQALGQGPEFLTYFQNEAQLDKSGLPSDRFFAERPEGSVSTLKIQRTQQEDSAVYLCASSLEGTFPYEQYFGPGTRLTVT.

This clone was counted a few times. This chain links TRBV20-1 with TRBJ1-5; possible D gene TRBD1, 6 bases. Trimming took 3 bases from V and 0 from J, leaving 12 bases between them. This CDR3 is built from 15 residues. Germline assignment: CDR1 DFQATT and CDR2 SNEGSKA (reference sequence). CDR3 amino acids: CSASRGGSSNQPQHF. CDR3 bases: TGCAGTGCTAGTAGGGGGGGCTCTAGCAATCAGCCCCAGCATTTT.

This chain links TRBV11-3 with TRBJ2-1; 11 positions match TRBD2. The germline gives CDR1 SGHNT, CDR2 YENEEA. The CDR3 runs 16 residues. Trimming at V came to 3 bases and at J to 2 bases, leaving 3 bases not matched to a gene. CDR3 sequence: CASSFRGLAAYNEQFF. In nucleotides, the CDR3 is TGTGCCAGCAGCTTCAGGGGACTAGCGGCCTACAATGAGCAGTTCTTC.

The chain joins TRBV9 to TRBJ1-5; TRBD1 aligns across 9 bases. Per germline, CDR1 SGDLS and CDR2 YYNGEE. Unmatched junction bases numbered 13, after V lost 3 bases and J lost 6 bases. The CDR3 sequence is 17 residues long. The CDR3 protein is CASSDKAGTGFGQPQHF. The CDR3 region has the DNA TGTGCCAGCAGCGATAAGGCCGGGACAGGGTTCGGTCAGCCCCAGCATTTT.

The chain recombines TRBV12-3 or TRBV12-4 with TRBJ1-1; a weak D match, TRBD1 (6 bases). Trimming shortened V by 7 bases and J by 8 bases, and 14 bases separated the two germline ends. CDR3 length: 12 amino acids. The CDR3 region has the DNA TGTGCCAGCACCCTTCTCGGACAGGAAGCTTTCTTT. Its protein product is CASTLLGQEAFF.